Below, one TCR beta chain is given with its context. These data are taken from a study of T cell responses to AZD1222 COVID-19 vaccine. TCRdb's table, derived via immunoSEQ multiplex PCR, lists solely in-frame clones and lacks some. This sample has about 130,000 clones, with approximately 88% found just once. Specimen: peripheral blood, collected on day 0 of AZD1222 vaccination. The clonotype comes from an adult in good health.

Written as DNA, the CDR3 is TGCGCCGCCACTGCGGGGTCCGTTGGGGCTGAAGCTTTCTTT. As protein: CAATAGSVGAEAFF. The gene calls are TRBV10-2 and TRBJ1-1; the D is unclear. Trimming cost V 11 bases and J 6 bases, with 22 bases left between them. Germline CDR1 is WSHSY and CDR2 is SAAADI. The CDR3 sequence is 14 residues long.